This entry is about one T cell receptor beta chain. The same CDR3 is also encoded by other DNA sequences in this sample. The junction had 2 bases not matched to a gene; V was cut back by 0 bases and J by 2 bases. The length of the CDR3 is 15 residues. CDR1 and CDR2 (germline): SGHRS, YFSETQ. The data were taken from a study of shared clonotypes between healthy human individuals. Everyone who donated was a Caucasian adult who lived in Nashville, Tennessee. The assay was run at deep level. Genomic DNA of every subset was divided equally among multiple immunoSEQ plates. Some clones are missing from TCRdb's copy, which holds only in-frame ones; the method was immunoSEQ multiplex PCR. The sample yields around 2.1 million clones, around 95% seen once.

The TCR originated in a man aged 18 to 29 in good health. This chain uses TRBV5-1 with TRBJ2-1; the match to TRBD2 covers 7 bases. The source material was naive CD4+ T cells sorted from blood. Subset noted: CD45RA+ positively selected. The CDR3: CASSLGGSAYNEQFF. The CDR3 nucleotides read TGCGCCAGCAGCTTGGGCGGGAGTGCCTACAATGAGCAGTTCTTC.